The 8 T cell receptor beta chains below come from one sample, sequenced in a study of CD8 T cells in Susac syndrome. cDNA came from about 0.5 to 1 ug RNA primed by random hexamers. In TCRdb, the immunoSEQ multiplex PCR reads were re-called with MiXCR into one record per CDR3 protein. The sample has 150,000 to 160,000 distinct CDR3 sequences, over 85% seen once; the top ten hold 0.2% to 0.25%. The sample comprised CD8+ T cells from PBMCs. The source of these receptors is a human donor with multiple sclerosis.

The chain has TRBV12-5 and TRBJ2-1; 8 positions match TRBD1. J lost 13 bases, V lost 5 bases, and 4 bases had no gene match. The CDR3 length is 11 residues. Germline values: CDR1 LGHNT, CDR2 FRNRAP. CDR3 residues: CASGPGQGQFF. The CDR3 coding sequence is TGTGCTAGTGGTCCCGGACAGGGCCAGTTCTTC. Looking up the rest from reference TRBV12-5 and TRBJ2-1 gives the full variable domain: DARVTQTPRHKVTEMGQEVTMRCQPILGHNTVFWYRQTMMQGLELLAYFRNRAPLDDSGMPKDRFSAEMPDATLATLKIQPSEPRDSAVYFCASGPGQGQFFGPGTRLTVL.

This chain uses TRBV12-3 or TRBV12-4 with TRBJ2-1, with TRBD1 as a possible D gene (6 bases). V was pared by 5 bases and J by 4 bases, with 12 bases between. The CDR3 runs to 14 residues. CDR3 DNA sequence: TGTGCCAGCAGTCCTAGGACAGTTTACAATGAGCAGTTCTTC. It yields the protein CASSPRTVYNEQFF.

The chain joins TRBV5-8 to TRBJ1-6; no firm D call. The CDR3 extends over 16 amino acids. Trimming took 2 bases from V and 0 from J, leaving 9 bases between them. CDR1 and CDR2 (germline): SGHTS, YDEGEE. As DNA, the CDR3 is TGTGCCAGCAGCTTTACTGAGAGCTCCTATAATTCACCCCTCCACTTT. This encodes CASSFTESSYNSPLHF. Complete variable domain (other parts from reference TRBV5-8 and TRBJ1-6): EAGVTQSPTHLIKTRGQQATLRCSPISGHTSVYWYQQALGLGLQFLLWYDEGEERNRGNFPPRFSGRQFPNYSSELNVNALELEDSALYLCASSFTESSYNSPLHFGNGTRLTVT.

CDR3 bases: TGTGCCAGCAGTTTATCGAATATGGGTTTAAGCGAGCAGTACTTC. This sequence encodes CASSLSNMGLSEQYF. The rearrangement links TRBV27 to TRBJ2-7; D gene ambiguous. Germline CDR1 and CDR2: MNHEY and SMNVEV (reference sequence). V was clipped by 0 bases and J by 6 bases, with 15 bases between them. CDR3 length equals 15 residues.

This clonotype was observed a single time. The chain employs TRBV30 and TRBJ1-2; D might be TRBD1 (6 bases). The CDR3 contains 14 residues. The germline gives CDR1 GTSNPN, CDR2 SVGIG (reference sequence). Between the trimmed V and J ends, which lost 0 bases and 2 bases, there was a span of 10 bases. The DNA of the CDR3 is TGTGCCTGGAGTGTTGGAGGGGGGAACTATGGCTACACCTTC. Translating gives CAWSVGGGNYGYTF. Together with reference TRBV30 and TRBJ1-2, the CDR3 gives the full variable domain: SQTIHQWPATLVQPVGSPLSLECTVEGTSNPNLYWYRQAAGRGLQLLFYSVGIGQISSEVPQNLSASRPQDRQFILSSKKLLLSDSGFYLCAWSVGGGNYGYTFGSGTRLTVV.

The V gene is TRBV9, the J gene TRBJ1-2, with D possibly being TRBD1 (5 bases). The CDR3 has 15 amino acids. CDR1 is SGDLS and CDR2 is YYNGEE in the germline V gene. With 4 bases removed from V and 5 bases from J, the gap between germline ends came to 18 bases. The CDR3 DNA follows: TGTGCCAGCAGCACCCGGGACCAATTACGTTATGGCTACACCTTC. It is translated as CASSTRDQLRYGYTF.

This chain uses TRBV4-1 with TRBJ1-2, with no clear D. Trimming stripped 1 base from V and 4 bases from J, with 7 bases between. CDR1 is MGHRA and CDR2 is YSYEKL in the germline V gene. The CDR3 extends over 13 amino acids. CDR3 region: CASSQVSSYGYTF. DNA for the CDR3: TGCGCCAGCAGCCAAGTGAGTTCCTATGGCTACACCTTC.

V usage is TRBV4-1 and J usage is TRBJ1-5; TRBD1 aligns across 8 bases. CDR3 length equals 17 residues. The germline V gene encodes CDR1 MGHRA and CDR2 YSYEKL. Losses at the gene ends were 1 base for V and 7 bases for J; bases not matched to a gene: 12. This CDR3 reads CASSQADRGEIRQPQHF. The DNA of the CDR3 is TGCGCCAGCAGCCAAGCCGACAGGGGAGAAATTCGACAGCCCCAGCATTTT.